A selection of T cell receptor beta chains follows, all from one sample in a study of T cell repertoires in cytomegalovirus infection. TCRdb reprocessed the reads with MiXCR, giving one entry per CDR3 protein. The sample records approximately 97,000 distinct CDR3 sequences, approximately 15% being singletons. Sequenced input: PBMCs. The receptors were sampled from a human donor in good health (CMV status not recorded). Some clones in this sample may be carry-over from other donors' samples. The CDR3 runs from the conserved cysteine through the conserved F or W. Fields, in order: CDR3 protein, V gene, J gene, CDR3 length, clone size. Clone size is stated in some rows and not others, as once, few, many or a class when expanded.

CASSLAETGWYGYTF	TRBV7-8	TRBJ1-2	15	many
CSVVGLNEKLFF	TRBV29-1	TRBJ1-4	12	few
CSAIIDGFRGYTF	TRBV20-1	TRBJ1-2	13	-
CASRSSGIFGEKLFF	TRBV7-4	TRBJ1-4	15	-
CASSLIQETQYF	TRBV12-3/TRBV12-4	TRBJ2-5	12	-
CASSSKRDVNTGELFF	TRBV5-4	TRBJ2-2	16	-
CASSLSHPAGAYEQYF	TRBV7-2	TRBJ2-7	16	many
CASSLGYRTADTQYF	TRBV7-9	TRBJ2-3	15	many
CASSFAQNTEAFF	TRBV7-3	TRBJ1-1	13	many
CASSPWDQETQYF	TRBV7-2	TRBJ2-5	13	-